The present TCR beta chain was sequenced within a study of CD8 T cells in Susac syndrome. For this clonotype: One end of the junction fails to match germline, which may point to a read error.

CDR3 size: 14 residues. Germline values: CDR1 MGHDK, CDR2 SYGVNS. Random hexamers served to reverse transcribe roughly 0.45 to 1 ug RNA. TCRdb re-called the immunoSEQ multiplex PCR reads with MiXCR, one entry per CDR3 protein. The sample contains 180,000 or so distinct CDR3 sequences, about 95% of which appear only once. This sequence originates from a human donor in good health. This rearrangement joins TRBV25-1 to TRBJ2-5; D might be TRBD2 (5 bases). The specimen was CD4+ T cells from PBMCs. The CDR3: CANSEVGVQETQYF. CDR3 sequence (DNA): TGTGCCAACAGTGAGGTCGGGGTCCAAGAGACCCAGTACTTC.